These 27 T cell receptor beta chains were sequenced from one sample in a study of identical twins. TCRdb reanalysed the 5' RACE reads using MiXCR and keeps one entry per CDR3 protein. Of around 250,000 distinct CDR3 sequences listed, 9.5% to 15% were seen once; the top ten hold 4%. This sample also belongs to another study, concerning yellow fever vaccine responses in identical twins.

The sequenced material came from memory (CD45RO+) T cells sorted from blood. Receptors originate from a woman aged 18-29 years in good health.

This clonotype was detected only a few times. The V call is TRBV7-8, the J call TRBJ2-1, with 11 bases identical to TRBD2. The CDR3 runs 14 residues. The germline gives CDR1 SGHVS, CDR2 FQNEAQ. Trimming at V came to 7 bases and at J to 7 bases, leaving 6 bases not matched to a gene. The CDR3 nucleotides are TGTGCCAGCAATAGCGGGGGGGCCAGAAATGAGCAGTTCTTC. Translated, it gives CASNSGGARNEQFF.

V is TRBV3-1 and J is TRBJ2-3; 8 bases are a match to TRBD2. V lost 0 bases to trimming and J lost 1 base; unmatched junction nucleotides: 6. The V gene's germline CDR1 is LGHDT and CDR2 YNNKEL (reference sequence). The length of the CDR3 is 17 residues. This CDR3 reads CASSQDFGGGRTDTQYF. The CDR3, as DNA: TGTGCCAGCAGCCAAGATTTCGGGGGGGGACGCACAGATACGCAGTATTTT.

The sample holds a few counts of this clonotype. The gene calls are TRBV7-9 and TRBJ1-6; 9 bases align to TRBD1. J lost 7 bases, V lost 5 bases, and 6 bases had no gene match. Germline CDR1 and CDR2: SEHNR and FQNEAQ (reference sequence). There are 15 residues in the CDR3. The CDR3 nucleotides read TGTGCCAGCAGCCCAGGGACAGGGAGGAATTCACCCCTCCACTTT. Protein product: CASSPGTGRNSPLHF.

For this clonotype: A far larger clone differs by one base, so this is likely a read error. The chain carries TRBV10-3 and TRBJ2-7; D gene unclear. Germline assignment: CDR1 ENHRY and CDR2 SYGVKD. CDR3 length: 11 residues. V lost 6 bases and J lost 4, with 7 bases in between. This CDR3 reads CAISQGYEQYF. The CDR3 coding sequence is TGTGCCATCAGCCAAGGGTACGAGCAGTACTTC.

The chain joins TRBV6-1 to TRBJ1-5; 10 bases agree with TRBD1. CDR3 size: 14 residues. Germline loops: CDR1 MNHNS, CDR2 SASEGT. The ends lost 6 bases at V and 2 bases at J; junction bases unmatched: 1. The chain's CDR3 is CASSGTGGNQPQHF. Written as DNA, the CDR3 is TGTGCCAGCAGCGGGACAGGGGGCAATCAGCCCCAGCATTTT.

This clonotype was detected a few times. The chain has TRBV12-3 or TRBV12-4 and TRBJ2-5; no clear D gene. V lost 6 bases to trimming and J lost 2 bases, with 7 bases between them. This CDR3 region has 12 residues. The CDR3, as DNA: TGTGCCAGCAGCCGGAAGCAAGAGACCCAGTACTTC. This translates into CASSRKQETQYF.

This clonotype was detected a few times. The V and J genes are TRBV6-5 and TRBJ2-1, with 8 bases lining up with TRBD1. Trimming took 7 bases from V and 7 from J; bases not matched to a gene: 12. Germline CDR1 MNHEY, CDR2 SVGAGI. The CDR3 loop spans 15 amino acids. CDR3 bases: TGTGCCAGCACTTCTCCTCGGACAGGGTCGAATGAGCAGTTCTTC. It translates to CASTSPRTGSNEQFF.

Only a few counts were recorded for this clonotype. The chain combines TRBV20-1 with TRBJ2-7, with unresolved D. The V gene's germline CDR1 is DFQATT and CDR2 SNEGSKA (reference sequence). The CDR3 sequence is 13 residues long. The V end lost 0 bases, the J end lost 3 bases, and 9 bases lay between the germline ends. CDR3 residues: CSARDLRHYEQYF. CDR3 in DNA: TGCAGTGCTAGAGATCTCCGCCACTACGAGCAGTACTTC.

The chain recombines TRBV18 with TRBJ2-7; TRBD1 matches 8 bases. The germline V gene has CDR1 KGHSH and CDR2 LQKENI. CDR3 length: 16 amino acids. The V and J ends lost 6 bases and 2 bases, in that order; junction bases with no gene match: 12. The CDR3 region has the DNA TGTGCCAGCTCGCCGACACTGGGACAGGCAACCTACGAGCAGTACTTC. This encodes CASSPTLGQATYEQYF.

This chain connects TRBV4-1 to TRBJ2-7, with TRBD2 matching over 8 bases. Unmatched junction bases numbered 8, after V lost 4 bases and J lost 0 bases. Germline assignment: CDR1 MGHRA and CDR2 YSYEKL. The CDR3 is made up of 16 amino acids. CDR3 loop: CASSPTGTRSSYEQYF. The CDR3 DNA reads TGCGCCAGCAGCCCAACCGGGACTAGATCCTCCTACGAGCAGTACTTC.

This clonotype has ten or more counts. The rearrangement links TRBV9 to TRBJ1-2; D unresolved. V was clipped by 0 bases and J by 7 bases, with 16 bases between them. The CDR3 is 15 amino acids. Germline V gene sequence: CDR1 SGDLS, CDR2 YYNGEE. The CDR3 here is CASSVGNRVISGYTF. The CDR3 nucleotides read TGTGCCAGCAGCGTAGGAAATCGTGTAATCAGTGGCTACACCTTC.

This chain joins TRBV12-3 or TRBV12-4 and TRBJ2-7; D remains ambiguous. CDR3 length equals 11 residues. With 7 bases removed from V and 4 bases from J, the gap between germline ends came to 8 bases. CDR3 amino acids: CASTKSYEQYF. CDR3 sequence (DNA): TGTGCCAGCACGAAATCTTACGAGCAGTACTTC.

The CDR3, as DNA: TGTGCCAGCAGCTTAGCTAGCGGGAGGAACACCGGGGAGCTGTTTTTT. Translated, it gives CASSLASGRNTGELFF. The chain employs TRBV7-9 and TRBJ2-2; 9 bases fit TRBD2. The CDR3 is 16 amino acids. CDR1 and CDR2 (germline): SEHNR, FQNEAQ (reference sequence). The V gene end was trimmed by 0 bases and the J gene end by 1 base; junction bases not matched to a gene: 0.

This clonotype turned up a few times. The rearrangement links TRBV3-1 to TRBJ1-6; D unresolved. The CDR3 loop spans 14 amino acids. Germline CDR1 reads LGHDT; CDR2 reads YNNKEL (reference sequence). V dropped 1 base and J dropped 8 bases, with 9 bases sitting between them. The CDR3 sequence is CASSQVRKDSPLHF. CDR3 nucleotides: TGTGCCAGCAGCCAAGTTCGCAAGGATTCACCCCTCCACTTT.

The rearrangement links TRBV2 to TRBJ2-5, with D possibly TRBD2 on 5 matching bases. In germline, CDR1 is SNHLY, CDR2 FYNNEI. The CDR3 sequence is 13 residues long. Trimming removed 3 bases at V and 4 bases at J, with 9 bases between. The chain's CDR3 is CASSDSLAETQYF. CDR3 coding DNA: TGTGCCAGCAGTGATAGCCTAGCAGAGACCCAGTACTTC.

This clonotype was picked up many times. J is TRBJ2-3 and V is TRBV7-9; 7 bases align to TRBD2. CDR1 is SEHNR, CDR2 FQNEAQ, per germline (reference sequence). CDR3 length: 14 residues. Trimming took 5 bases from V and 3 from J; bases not matched to a gene: 5. The CDR3: CASSGERGTDTQYF. The CDR3 DNA reads TGTGCCAGCAGCGGGGAGCGGGGTACAGATACGCAGTATTTT.

V and J are TRBV20-1 and TRBJ2-3, with 8 bases matching TRBD2. This CDR3 is 15 amino acids long. The germline gives CDR1 DFQATT, CDR2 SNEGSKA (reference sequence). The trim removed 1 base at V and 9 bases at J, leaving 12 bases unmatched. Here the CDR3 reads CSARVRGGGGNTQYF. The CDR3, as DNA: TGCAGTGCTAGAGTCCGGGGGGGCGGTGGCAACACGCAGTATTTT.

The CDR3 spells CASSLGEVANEQFF. The CDR3 bases are TGTGCCAGCAGCTTAGGAGAGGTCGCCAATGAGCAGTTCTTC. This chain uses TRBV11-3 with TRBJ2-1; D gene unclear. Trimming pared 1 base from V and 6 bases from J, leaving 10 bases between. There are 14 residues in the CDR3. Germline loops: CDR1 SGHNT, CDR2 YENEEA.

By sample fraction, this clonotype is medium-sized. The rearrangement links TRBV12-3 or TRBV12-4 to TRBJ2-2; D is unclear. This CDR3 has 12 amino acids. Trimming removed 1 base at V and 4 bases at J, with 1 base between. The CDR3 region is CASSLGTGELFF. The DNA of the CDR3 is TGTGCCAGCAGTTTAGGCACCGGGGAGCTGTTTTTT.

As to this clonotype: A much larger clonotype is one base distant, so this may be a read error. CDR3 DNA: TGTGCCAGCAGCGACCCTGCCACAGGGGGCGGGACTGAAGCTTTCTTT. This gives the protein CASSDPATGGGTEAFF. This chain connects TRBV12-3 or TRBV12-4 to TRBJ1-1; TRBD1 aligns across 9 bases. The CDR3 sequence is 16 residues long. The V and J ends lost 6 bases and 5 bases, in that order; junction bases with no gene match: 13.

This clonotype has more than one count but fewer than ten. V and J are TRBV20-1 and TRBJ1-2; D ambiguous. The germline CDR1 and CDR2 sequences are DFQATT and SNEGSKA (reference sequence). The CDR3 has 14 residues. Between the trimmed V and J ends, which lost 0 bases and 4 bases, there was a span of 12 bases. CDR3 nucleotide sequence: TGCAGTGCTAGAGATGGGTCACGGGTCTATGGCTACACCTTC. Its protein product is CSARDGSRVYGYTF.

The chain has TRBV29-1 and TRBJ2-7; D is perhaps TRBD2 (6 bases). The CDR3 runs to 12 residues. V gave up 6 bases and J gave up 3 bases, with 12 bases separating them. From germline, CDR1 is SQVTM and CDR2 ANQGSEA. CDR3 protein: CSVSSGVYEQYF. The CDR3 DNA reads as TGCAGCGTCTCGTCGGGAGTCTACGAGCAGTACTTC.

Worth noting for this clonotype: A clone one base away is much larger, so this may be a read error. The chain links TRBV4-2 to TRBJ2-1; TRBD2 aligns across 8 bases. Germline assignment: CDR1 LGHNA and CDR2 YNFKEQ. The length of the CDR3 is 16 residues. CDR3 loop: CTSSQDVGGGYNEQFF. The CDR3 nucleotides read TGTACCAGCAGCCAAGATGTCGGGGGGGGTTACAATGAGCAGTTCTTC.

The chain carries TRBV11-2 and TRBJ2-1; D unclear. Germline assignment: CDR1 SGHAT and CDR2 FQNNGV. The CDR3 spans 13 residues. The germline V and J ends were trimmed by 8 bases and 3 bases, with 11 bases remaining between them. The CDR3 DNA reads as TGTGCCAGCCCGCCCAGATACTACAATGAGCAGTTCTTC. Translation gives CASPPRYYNEQFF.

The CDR3 spells CASSAGGKGSSYEQYF. The CDR3 DNA is TGTGCCAGCAGTGCGGGGGGCAAGGGGAGCTCCTACGAGCAGTACTTC. The rearrangement joins TRBV28 to TRBJ2-7, with 8 bases lining up with TRBD2. Germline CDR1 reads MDHEN; CDR2 reads SYDVKM. J was trimmed by 0 bases and V by 5 bases; bases with no gene match: 9. CDR3 size: 16 residues.

The genes are TRBV27 and TRBJ1-2; possible D gene TRBD1, 5 bases. V was trimmed by 2 bases and J by 8 bases, leaving 15 bases between them. Germline CDR1 reads MNHEY; CDR2 reads SMNVEV (reference sequence). This CDR3 is 14 amino acids long. The CDR3 DNA sequence: TGTGCCAGCAGTTTAAAAGGGGCTAGGGACGGCTACACCTTC. Translating gives CASSLKGARDGYTF.

This clonotype was detected many times. The chain couples TRBV15 to TRBJ2-2, with D tentatively TRBD2 (5 bases). Germline V gene lookup returns CDR1 LNHNV and CDR2 YYDKDF (reference sequence). With 1 base removed from V and 2 bases from J, the gap between germline ends came to 14 bases. CDR3 size: 17 residues. The CDR3 DNA reads as TGTGCCACCAGCAGAGCCCCCCGGGGTAGCAACACCGGGGAGCTGTTTTTT. It yields the protein CATSRAPRGSNTGELFF.